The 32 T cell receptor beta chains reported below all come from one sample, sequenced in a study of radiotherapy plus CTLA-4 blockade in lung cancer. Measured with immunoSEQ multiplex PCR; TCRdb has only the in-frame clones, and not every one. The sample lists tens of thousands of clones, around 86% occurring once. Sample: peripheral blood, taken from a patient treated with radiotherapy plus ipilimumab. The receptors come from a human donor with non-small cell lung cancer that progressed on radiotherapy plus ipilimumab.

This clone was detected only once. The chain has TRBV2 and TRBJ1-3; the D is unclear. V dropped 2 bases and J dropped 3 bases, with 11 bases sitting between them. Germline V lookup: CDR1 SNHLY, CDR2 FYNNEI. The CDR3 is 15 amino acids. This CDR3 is CASSESRAGGNTIYF. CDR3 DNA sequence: TGTGCCAGCAGTGAATCAAGGGCCGGTGGAAACACCATATATTTT.

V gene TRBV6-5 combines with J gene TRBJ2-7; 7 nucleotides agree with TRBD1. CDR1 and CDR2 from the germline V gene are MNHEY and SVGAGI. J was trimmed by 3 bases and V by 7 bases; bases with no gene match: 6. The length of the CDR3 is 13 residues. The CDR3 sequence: CASTGTVDYEQYF. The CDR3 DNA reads TGTGCCAGCACGGGGACAGTGGACTACGAGCAGTACTTC.

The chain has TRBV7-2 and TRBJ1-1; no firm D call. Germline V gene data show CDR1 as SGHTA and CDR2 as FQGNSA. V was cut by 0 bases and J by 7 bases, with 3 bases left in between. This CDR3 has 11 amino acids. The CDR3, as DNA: TGTGCCAGCAGCTTAGCAGGTGAAGCTTTCTTT. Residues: CASSLAGEAFF. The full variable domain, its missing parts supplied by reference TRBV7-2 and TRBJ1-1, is GAGVSQSPSNKVTEKGKDVELRCDPISGHTALYWYRQSLGQGLEFLIYFQGNSAPDKSGLPSDRFSAERTGGSVSTLTIQRTQQEDSAVYLCASSLAGEAFFGQGTRLTVV.

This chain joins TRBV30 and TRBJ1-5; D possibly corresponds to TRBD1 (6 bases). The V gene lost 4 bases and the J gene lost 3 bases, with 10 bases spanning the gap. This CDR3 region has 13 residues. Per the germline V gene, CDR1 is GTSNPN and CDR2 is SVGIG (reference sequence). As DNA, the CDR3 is TGTGCCTGGAACACAGGGTCCAATCAGCCCCAGCATTTT. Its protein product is CAWNTGSNQPQHF.

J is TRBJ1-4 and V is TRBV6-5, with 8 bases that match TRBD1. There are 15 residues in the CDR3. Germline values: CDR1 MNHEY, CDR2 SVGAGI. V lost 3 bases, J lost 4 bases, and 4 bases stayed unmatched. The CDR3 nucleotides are TGTGCCAGCAGTTATGGGGACAGGAATAATGAAAAACTGTTTTTT. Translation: CASSYGDRNNEKLFF.

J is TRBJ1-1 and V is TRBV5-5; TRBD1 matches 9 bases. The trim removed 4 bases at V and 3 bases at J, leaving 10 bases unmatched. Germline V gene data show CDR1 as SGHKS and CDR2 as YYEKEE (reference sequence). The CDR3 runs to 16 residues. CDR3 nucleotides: TGTGCCAGCAGCGGTACAGGGGGCGTTAGATACACTGAAGCTTTCTTT. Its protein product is CASSGTGGVRYTEAFF.

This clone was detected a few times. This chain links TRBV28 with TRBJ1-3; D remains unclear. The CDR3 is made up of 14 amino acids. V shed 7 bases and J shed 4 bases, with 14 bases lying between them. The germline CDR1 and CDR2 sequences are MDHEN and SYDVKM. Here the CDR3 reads CASIKPRPGNTIYF. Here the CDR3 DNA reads TGTGCCAGCATCAAACCTAGGCCAGGAAACACCATATATTTT. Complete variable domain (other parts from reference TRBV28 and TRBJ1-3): DVKVTQSSRYLVKRTGEKVFLECVQDMDHENMFWYRQDPGLGLRLIYFSYDVKMKEKGDIPEGYSVSREKKERFSLILESASTNQTSMYLCASIKPRPGNTIYFGEGSWLTVV.

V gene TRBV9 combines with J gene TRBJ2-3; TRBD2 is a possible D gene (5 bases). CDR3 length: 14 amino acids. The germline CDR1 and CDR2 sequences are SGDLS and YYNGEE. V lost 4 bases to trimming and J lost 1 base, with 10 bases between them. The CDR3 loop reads CASSQAGGTDTQYF. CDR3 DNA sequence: TGTGCCAGCAGCCAAGCCGGGGGCACAGATACGCAGTATTTT.

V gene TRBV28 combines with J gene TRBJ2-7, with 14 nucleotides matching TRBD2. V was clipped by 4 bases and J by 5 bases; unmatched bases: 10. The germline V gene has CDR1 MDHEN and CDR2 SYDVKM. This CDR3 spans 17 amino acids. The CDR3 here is CASSSSGTSGRINEQYF. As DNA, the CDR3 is TGTGCCAGCAGTTCGTCCGGGACTAGCGGGAGAATCAACGAGCAGTACTTC.

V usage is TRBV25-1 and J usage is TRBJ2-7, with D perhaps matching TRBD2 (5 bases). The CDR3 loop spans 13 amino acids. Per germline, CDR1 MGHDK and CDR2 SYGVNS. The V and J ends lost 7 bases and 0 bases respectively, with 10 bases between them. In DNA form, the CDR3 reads TGTGCCAGCACCCGAGGGAACTCCTACGAGCAGTACTTC. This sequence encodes CASTRGNSYEQYF.

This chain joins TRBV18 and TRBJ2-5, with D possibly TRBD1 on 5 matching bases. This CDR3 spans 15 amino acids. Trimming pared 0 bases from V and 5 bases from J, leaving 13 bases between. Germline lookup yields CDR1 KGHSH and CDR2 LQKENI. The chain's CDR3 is CASSPPGAHRETQYF. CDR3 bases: TGTGCCAGCTCACCACCTGGGGCCCATAGGGAGACCCAGTACTTC.

CDR3 nucleotide sequence: TGCAGTGTCCAAGCCGGCACTGAAGCTTTCTTT. Its protein product is CSVQAGTEAFF. The chain combines TRBV20-1 with TRBJ1-1; no firm D call. The length of the CDR3 is 11 residues. V was cut by 7 bases and J by 4 bases, with 10 bases left in between. The V gene's germline CDR1 is DFQATT and CDR2 SNEGSKA (reference sequence).

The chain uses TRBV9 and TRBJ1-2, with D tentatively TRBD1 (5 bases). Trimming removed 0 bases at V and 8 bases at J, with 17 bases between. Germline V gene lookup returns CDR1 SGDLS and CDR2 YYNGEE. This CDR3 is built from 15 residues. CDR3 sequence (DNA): TGTGCCAGCAGCGTAGCGAGGGGTGAAGTCAGCGGCTACACCTTC. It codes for CASSVARGEVSGYTF.

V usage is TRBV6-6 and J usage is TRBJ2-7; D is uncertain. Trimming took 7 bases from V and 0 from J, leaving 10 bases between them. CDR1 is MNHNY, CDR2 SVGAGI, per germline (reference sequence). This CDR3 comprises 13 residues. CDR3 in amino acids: CASIPESSYEQYF. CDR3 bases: TGTGCCAGCATTCCAGAGAGCTCCTACGAGCAGTACTTC.

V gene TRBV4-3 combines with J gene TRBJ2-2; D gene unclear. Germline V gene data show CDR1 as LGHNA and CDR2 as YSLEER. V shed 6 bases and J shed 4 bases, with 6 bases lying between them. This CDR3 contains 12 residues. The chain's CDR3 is CASRKATGELFF. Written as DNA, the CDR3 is TGCGCCAGCAGAAAGGCCACCGGGGAGCTGTTTTTT.

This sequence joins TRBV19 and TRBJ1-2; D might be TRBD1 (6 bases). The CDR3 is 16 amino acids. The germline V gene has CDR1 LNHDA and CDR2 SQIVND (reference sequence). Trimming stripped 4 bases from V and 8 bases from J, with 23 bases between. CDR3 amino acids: CASSKIYQTGRGGYTF. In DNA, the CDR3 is TGTGCCAGTAGTAAAATCTATCAGACAGGAAGAGGAGGCTACACCTTC.

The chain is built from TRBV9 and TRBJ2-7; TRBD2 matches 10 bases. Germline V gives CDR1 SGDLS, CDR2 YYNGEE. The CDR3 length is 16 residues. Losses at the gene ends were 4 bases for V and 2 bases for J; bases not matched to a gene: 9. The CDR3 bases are TGTGCCAGCAGCACAACACTAGCGGGGAGAACCTACGAGCAGTACTTC. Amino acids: CASSTTLAGRTYEQYF.

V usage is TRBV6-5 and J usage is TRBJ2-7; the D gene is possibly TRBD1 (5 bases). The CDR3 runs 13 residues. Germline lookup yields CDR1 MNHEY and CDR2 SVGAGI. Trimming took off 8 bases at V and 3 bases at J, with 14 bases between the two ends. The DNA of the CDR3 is TGTGCCAGCCCCCCAGACAGAAACTACGAGCAGTACTTC. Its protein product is CASPPDRNYEQYF.

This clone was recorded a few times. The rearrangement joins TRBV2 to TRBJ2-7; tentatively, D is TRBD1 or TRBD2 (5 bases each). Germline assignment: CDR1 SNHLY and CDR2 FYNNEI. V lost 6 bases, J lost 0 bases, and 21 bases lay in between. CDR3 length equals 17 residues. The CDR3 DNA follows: TGTGCCAGCAGGGGGACGGTTCTGAGAGGGGCCTCCTACGAGCAGTACTTC. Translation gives CASRGTVLRGASYEQYF.

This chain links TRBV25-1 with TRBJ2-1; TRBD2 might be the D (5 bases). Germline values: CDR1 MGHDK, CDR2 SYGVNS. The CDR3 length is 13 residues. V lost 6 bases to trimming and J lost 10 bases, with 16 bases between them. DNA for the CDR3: TGTGCCAGCAGGAGAGGGTTAGCAATAGAGCAGTTCTTC. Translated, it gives CASRRGLAIEQFF. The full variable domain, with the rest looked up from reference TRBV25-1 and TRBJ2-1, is EADIYQTPRYLVIGTGKKITLECSQTMGHDKMYWYQQDPGMELHLIHYSYGVNSTEKGDLSSESTVSRIRTEHFPLTLESARPSHTSQYLCASRRGLAIEQFFGPGTRLTVL.

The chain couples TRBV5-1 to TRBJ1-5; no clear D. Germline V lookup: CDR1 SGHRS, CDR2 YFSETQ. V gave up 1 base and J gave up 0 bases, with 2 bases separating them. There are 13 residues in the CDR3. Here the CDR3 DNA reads TGCGCCAGCAGCTTGTATAGCAATCAGCCCCAGCATTTT. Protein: CASSLYSNQPQHF.

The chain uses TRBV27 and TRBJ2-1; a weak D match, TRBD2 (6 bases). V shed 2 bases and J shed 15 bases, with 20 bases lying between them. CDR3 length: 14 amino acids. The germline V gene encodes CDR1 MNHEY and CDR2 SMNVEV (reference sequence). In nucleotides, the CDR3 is TGTGCCAGCAGTTTACGTGGAGGGAGGAAGGGTTGGTTCTTC. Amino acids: CASSLRGGRKGWFF.

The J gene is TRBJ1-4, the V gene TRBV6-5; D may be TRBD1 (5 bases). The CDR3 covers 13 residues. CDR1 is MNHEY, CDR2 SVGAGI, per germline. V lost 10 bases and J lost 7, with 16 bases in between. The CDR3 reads CATAGLLGEKLFF. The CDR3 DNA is TGTGCCACCGCGGGACTGCTCGGTGAAAAACTGTTTTTT.

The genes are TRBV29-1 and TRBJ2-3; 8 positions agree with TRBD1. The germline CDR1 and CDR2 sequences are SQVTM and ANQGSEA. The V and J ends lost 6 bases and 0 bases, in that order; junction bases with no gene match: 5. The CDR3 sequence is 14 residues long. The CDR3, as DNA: TGCAGCGTCTCCGGGACAGGCAGCACAGATACGCAGTATTTT. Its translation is CSVSGTGSTDTQYF.

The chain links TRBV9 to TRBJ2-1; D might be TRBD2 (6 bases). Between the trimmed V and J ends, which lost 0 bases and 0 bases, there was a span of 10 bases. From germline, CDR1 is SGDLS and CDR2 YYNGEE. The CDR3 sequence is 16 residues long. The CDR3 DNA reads TGTGCCAGCAGCGTAGACGAGGGAGGCTCCTACAATGAGCAGTTCTTC. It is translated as CASSVDEGGSYNEQFF.

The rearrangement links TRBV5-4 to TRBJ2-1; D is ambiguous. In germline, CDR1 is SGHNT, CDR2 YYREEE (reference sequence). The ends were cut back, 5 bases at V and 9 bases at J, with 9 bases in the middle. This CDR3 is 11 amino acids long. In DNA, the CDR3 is TGTGCCAGCAGTCGTAGCAGTGAGCAGTTCTTC. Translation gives CASSRSSEQFF.

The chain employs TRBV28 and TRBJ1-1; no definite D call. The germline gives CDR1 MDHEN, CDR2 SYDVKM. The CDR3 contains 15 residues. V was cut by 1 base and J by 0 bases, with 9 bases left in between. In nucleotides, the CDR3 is TGTGCCAGCAGTTTATTGGGCAACATGAACACTGAAGCTTTCTTT. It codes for CASSLLGNMNTEAFF.

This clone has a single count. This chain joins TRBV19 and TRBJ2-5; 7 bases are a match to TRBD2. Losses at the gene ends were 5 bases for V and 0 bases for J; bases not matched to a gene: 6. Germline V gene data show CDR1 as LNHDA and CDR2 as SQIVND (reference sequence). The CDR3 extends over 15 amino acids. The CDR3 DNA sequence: TGTGCCAGTAGTCCATCTAGCGGAAACCAAGAGACCCAGTACTTC. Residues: CASSPSSGNQETQYF.

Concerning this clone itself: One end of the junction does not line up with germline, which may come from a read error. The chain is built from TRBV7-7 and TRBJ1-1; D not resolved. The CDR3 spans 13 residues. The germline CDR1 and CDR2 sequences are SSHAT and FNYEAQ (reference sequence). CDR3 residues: CASSLYENTEAFF. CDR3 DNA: TGTGCTAGCAGCTTATATGAGAACACTGAAGCTTTCTTT. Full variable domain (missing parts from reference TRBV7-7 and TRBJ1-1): GAGVSQSPRYKVTKRGQDVTLRCDPISSHATLYWYQQALGQGPEFLTYFNYEAQPDKSGLPSDRFSAERPEGSISTLTIQRTEQRDSAMYRCASSLYENTEAFFGQGTRLTVV.

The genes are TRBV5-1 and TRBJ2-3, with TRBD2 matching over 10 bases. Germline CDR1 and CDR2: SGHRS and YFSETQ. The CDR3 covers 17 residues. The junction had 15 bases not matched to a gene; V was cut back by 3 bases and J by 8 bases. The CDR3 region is CASSSGGAGGTQGTQYF. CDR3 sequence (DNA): TGCGCCAGCAGCTCGGGAGGAGCGGGGGGGACCCAGGGTACGCAGTATTTT.

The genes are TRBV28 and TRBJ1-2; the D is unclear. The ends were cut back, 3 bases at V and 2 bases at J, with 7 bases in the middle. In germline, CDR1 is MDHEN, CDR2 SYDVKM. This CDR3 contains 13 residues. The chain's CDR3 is CASSFALNYGYTF. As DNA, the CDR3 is TGTGCCAGCAGTTTTGCATTGAACTATGGCTACACCTTC.

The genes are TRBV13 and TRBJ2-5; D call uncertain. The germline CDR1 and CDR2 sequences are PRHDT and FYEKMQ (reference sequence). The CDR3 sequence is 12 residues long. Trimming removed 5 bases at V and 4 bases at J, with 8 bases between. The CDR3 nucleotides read TGTGCCAGCAGCCTGCGAGGAGAGACCCAGTACTTC. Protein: CASSLRGETQYF.